Here is one T cell receptor (beta chain) with its context. As yet, its antigen is unknown. The sample originates from a study of T cell responses to AZD1222 COVID-19 vaccine. General study findings and limits: Rises in breadth and depth of Spike-specific TCRs came after two AZD1222 doses. Regions 160-218 and 743-854 held dominance among vaccine-associated CD4 TCRs, which spanned spike. Repertoires were collected only later (after the peak T cell response had occurred). A mostly white British donor set with more females was recruited, and clonal diversity was possibly underestimated.

Germline loops: CDR1 SGHNT, CDR2 YYREEE (reference sequence). The CDR3 is made up of 14 amino acids. With 3 bases removed from V and 5 bases from J, the gap between germline ends came to 14 bases. Libraries were prepared by immunoSEQ multiplex PCR; TCRdb keeps only in-frame clonotypes and omits some of them. The sample gives 110,000 or so clones, approximately 89% of which show up once; roughly 3.2% is in the top ten. The source of this sequence is an adult in good health. The sample in question was peripheral blood, obtained on day 0 of MenACWY control vaccination. The chain links TRBV5-4 to TRBJ1-1; the D is unclear. The CDR3 coding sequence is TGTGCCAGCAGCTCCTCCGGGGTTGATACTGAAGCTTTCTTT. Its protein is CASSSSGVDTEAFF.